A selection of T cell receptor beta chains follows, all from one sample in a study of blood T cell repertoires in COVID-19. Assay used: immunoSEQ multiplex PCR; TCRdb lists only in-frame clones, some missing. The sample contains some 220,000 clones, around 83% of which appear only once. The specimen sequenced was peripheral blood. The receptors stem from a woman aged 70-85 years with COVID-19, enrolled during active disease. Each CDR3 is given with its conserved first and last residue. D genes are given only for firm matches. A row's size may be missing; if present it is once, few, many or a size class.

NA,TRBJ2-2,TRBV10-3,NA,CAISARGANTGELFF,TGTGCCATCAGTGCCAGGGGAGCGAACACCGGGGAGCTGTTTTTT
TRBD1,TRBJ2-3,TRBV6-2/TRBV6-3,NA,CASSLGQGNTDTQYF,TGTGCCAGCAGCCTCGGACAGGGGAACACAGATACGCAGTATTTT
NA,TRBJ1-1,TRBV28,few,CASSLGGLMNTEAFF,TGTGCCAGCAGTTTGGGGGGGCTGATGAACACTGAAGCTTTCTTT
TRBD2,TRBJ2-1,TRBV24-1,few,CATKGTSGSNEQFF,TGTGCCACCAAAGGGACTAGCGGGAGCAATGAGCAGTTCTTC
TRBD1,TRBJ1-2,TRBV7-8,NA,CASSLEGDRGLYTF,TGTGCCAGCAGCTTAGAGGGCGACAGGGGGCTGTACACCTTC
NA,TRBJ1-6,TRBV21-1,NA,CASSKRPPDLNNSPLHF,TGTGCCAGCAGCAAAAGGCCCCCGGACTTGAATAATTCACCCCTCCACTTT
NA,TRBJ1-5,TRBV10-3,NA,CAISVEPYDQPQHF,TGTGCCATCAGTGTGGAGCCATACGATCAGCCCCAGCATTTT
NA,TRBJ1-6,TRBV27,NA,CASRAGSYNSPLHF,TGTGCCAGCCGAGCGGGCTCCTATAATTCACCCCTCCACTTT
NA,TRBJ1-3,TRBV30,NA,CAWSEGKGNTIYF,TGTGCCTGGAGTGAGGGGAAAGGAAACACCATATATTTT
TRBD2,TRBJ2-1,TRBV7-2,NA,CASMALAERNEQFF,TGTGCCAGCATGGCACTAGCGGAAAGGAATGAGCAGTTCTTC
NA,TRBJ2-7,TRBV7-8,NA,CASSLVQISAAYEQYF,TGTGCCAGCAGCTTAGTTCAAATTTCGGCGGCCTACGAGCAGTACTTC
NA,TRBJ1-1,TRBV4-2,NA,CASSQEGARNTEAFF,TGTGCCAGCAGCCAAGAAGGGGCCCGGAACACTGAAGCTTTCTTT
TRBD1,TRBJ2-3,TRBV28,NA,CASSSQGSTDTQYF,TGTGCCAGCAGTTCACAGGGGAGCACAGATACGCAGTATTTT
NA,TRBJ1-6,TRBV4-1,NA,CASSQESSTVIHF,TGCGCCAGCAGCCAAGAATCCAGCACAGTCATCCACTTT